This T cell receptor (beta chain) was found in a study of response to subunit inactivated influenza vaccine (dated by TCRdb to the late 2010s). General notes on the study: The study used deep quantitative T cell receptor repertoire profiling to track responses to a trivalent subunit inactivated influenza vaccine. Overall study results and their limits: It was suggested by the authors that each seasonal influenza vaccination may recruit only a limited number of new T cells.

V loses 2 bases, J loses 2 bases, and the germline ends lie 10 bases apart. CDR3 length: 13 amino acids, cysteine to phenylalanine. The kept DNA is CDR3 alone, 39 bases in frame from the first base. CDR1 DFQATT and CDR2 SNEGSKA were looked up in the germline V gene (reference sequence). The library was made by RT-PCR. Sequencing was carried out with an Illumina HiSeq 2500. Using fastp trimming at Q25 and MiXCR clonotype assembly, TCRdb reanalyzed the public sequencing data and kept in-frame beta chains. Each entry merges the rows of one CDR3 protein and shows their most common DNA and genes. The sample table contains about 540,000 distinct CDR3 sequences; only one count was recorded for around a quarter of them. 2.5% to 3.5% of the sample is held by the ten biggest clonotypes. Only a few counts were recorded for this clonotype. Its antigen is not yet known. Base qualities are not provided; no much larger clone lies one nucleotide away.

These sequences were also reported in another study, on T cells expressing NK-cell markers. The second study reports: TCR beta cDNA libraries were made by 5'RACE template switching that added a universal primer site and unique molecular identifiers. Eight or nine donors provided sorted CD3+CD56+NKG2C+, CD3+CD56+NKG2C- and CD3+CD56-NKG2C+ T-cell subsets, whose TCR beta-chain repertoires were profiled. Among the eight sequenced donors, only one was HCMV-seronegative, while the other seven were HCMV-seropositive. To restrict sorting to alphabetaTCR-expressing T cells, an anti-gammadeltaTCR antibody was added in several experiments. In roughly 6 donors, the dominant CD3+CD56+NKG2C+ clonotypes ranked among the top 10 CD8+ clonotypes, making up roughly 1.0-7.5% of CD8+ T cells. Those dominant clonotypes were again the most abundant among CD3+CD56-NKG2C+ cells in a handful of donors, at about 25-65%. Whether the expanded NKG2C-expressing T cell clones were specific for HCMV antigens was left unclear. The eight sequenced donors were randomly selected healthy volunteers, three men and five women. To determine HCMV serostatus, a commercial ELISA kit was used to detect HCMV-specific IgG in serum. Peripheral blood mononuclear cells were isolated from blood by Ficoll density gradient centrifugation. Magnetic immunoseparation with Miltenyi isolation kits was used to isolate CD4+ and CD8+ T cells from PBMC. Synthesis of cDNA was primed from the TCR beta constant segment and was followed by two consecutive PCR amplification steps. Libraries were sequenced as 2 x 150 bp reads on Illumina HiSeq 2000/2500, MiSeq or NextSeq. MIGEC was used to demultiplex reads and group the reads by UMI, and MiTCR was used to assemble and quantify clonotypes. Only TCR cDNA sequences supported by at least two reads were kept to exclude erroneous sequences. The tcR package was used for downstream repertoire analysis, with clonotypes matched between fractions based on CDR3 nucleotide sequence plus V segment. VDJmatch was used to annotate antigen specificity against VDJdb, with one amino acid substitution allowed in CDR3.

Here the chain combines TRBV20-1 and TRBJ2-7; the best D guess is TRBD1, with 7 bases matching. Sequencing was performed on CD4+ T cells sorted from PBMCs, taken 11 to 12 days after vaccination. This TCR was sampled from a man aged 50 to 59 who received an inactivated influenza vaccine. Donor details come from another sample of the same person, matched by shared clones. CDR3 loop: CSARQGGTYEQYF. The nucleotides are TGCAGTGCTAGACAGGGGGGAACCTACGAGCAGTACTTC.